This record covers a single T cell receptor (beta chain). Antigen unknown. This sample is part of a study of cytomegalovirus exposure and HLA in healthy donors. Study observations and caveats: High sensitivity and specificity were reportedly achieved when the classifier diagnosed cytomegalovirus status. The study had only CMV serostatus as immune exposure information.

60 Vbeta and 13 Jbeta primers were used in PCR. In the original workflow: Later reanalysis found tens of millions of unique TCR beta chains, about 11 million of them shared. Assay: immunoSEQ multiplex PCR; the TCRdb copy retains only in-frame clones and omits some. That table gives V, J and clone size, and the DNA gave D and trimming. The table includes about 130,000 clones, approximately 70% detected once. The CDR3 consists of 13 residues. V was pared by 9 bases and J by 0 bases, with 11 bases between. From germline, CDR1 is LNHDA and CDR2 SQIVND (reference sequence). The chain carries TRBV19 and TRBJ1-1; perhaps TRBD1 as D (6 bases). This receptor was taken from an older woman in good health and CMV-seropositive. Sequenced sample: PBMCs. The CDR3 DNA reads TGTGCCAGCCAACAGGGAATGAACACTGAAGCTTTCTTT. Protein sequence: CASQQGMNTEAFF.